The 6 T cell receptor beta chains below were found in one sample sequenced in a study of blood T cell repertoires in COVID-19. Sequencing was performed with immunoSEQ multiplex PCR; in TCRdb, only in-frame clones are kept and a portion is missing. The data show about 410,000 clones, approximately 89% seen once. The specimen sequenced was peripheral blood. These receptors originate from a woman in her thirties or forties with COVID-19, enrolled during active disease.

V gene TRBV7-6 combines with J gene TRBJ2-5; 14 positions agree with TRBD2. The germline V gene has CDR1 SGHVS and CDR2 FNYEAQ. This CDR3 is built from 20 residues. Trimming removed 0 bases from V and 5 bases from J; junction bases left unmatched: 14. The CDR3: CASSLALVGLAGGPGETQYF. In DNA, the CDR3 is TGTGCCAGCAGCTTAGCGTTGGTCGGACTAGCGGGAGGCCCGGGGGAGACCCAGTACTTC.

The chain combines TRBV28 with TRBJ1-5; D not certain. Deletions cut 4 bases from V and 3 bases from J, with 16 bases between. Per germline, CDR1 MDHEN and CDR2 SYDVKM. The CDR3 covers 16 residues. Here the CDR3 reads CASSSPPGIDNQPQHF. DNA for the CDR3: TGTGCCAGCAGTTCCCCCCCGGGTATTGACAATCAGCCCCAGCATTTT.

The rearrangement links TRBV7-8 to TRBJ1-5; D is perhaps TRBD1 (5 bases). V was cut by 4 bases and J by 0 bases, with 10 bases left in between. From germline, CDR1 is SGHVS and CDR2 FQNEAQ. This CDR3 is 15 amino acids long. Written as DNA, the CDR3 is TGTGCCAGCAGCTCCCCGGGGGATAGCAATCAGCCCCAGCATTTT. Amino acids: CASSSPGDSNQPQHF.

This chain connects TRBV27 to TRBJ1-1; perhaps TRBD1 as D (6 bases). The germline V gene has CDR1 MNHEY and CDR2 SMNVEV (reference sequence). The V end was cut by 6 bases, the J end by 6 bases, with 17 bases between. This CDR3 contains 14 residues. CDR3 loop: CASRVVLSGAEAFF. CDR3 bases: TGTGCCAGCAGGGTGGTGTTATCAGGGGCTGAAGCTTTCTTT.

As to this clone: Germline is not matched at one junction end, which may reflect a read error. This specimen includes other DNA sequences encoding the same CDR3. The chain recombines TRBV2 with TRBJ1-1; TRBD1 agrees at 9 bases. The CDR3 is 14 amino acids. CDR1 SNHLY and CDR2 FYNNEI come from the germline V gene. The DNA of the CDR3 is TGTGCCAGCAGAACAGGGGGCGGGAACACTGAAGCCTTCTTT. Its translation: CASRTGGGNTEAFF.

The J gene is TRBJ1-2, the V gene TRBV7-2; the match to TRBD1 covers 8 bases. V lost 0 bases and J lost 4; bases outside the gene matches: 4. Germline V CDR1 and CDR2: SGHTA, FQGNSA. The CDR3 is 15 amino acids. Written as DNA, the CDR3 is TGTGCCAGCAGCTTAGCGACAGGGGCCGGCTATGGCTACACCTTC. It yields the protein CASSLATGAGYGYTF.